This passage covers 26 T cell receptor beta chains from one sample sequenced in a study of shared clonotypes between healthy human individuals. The data were produced by immunoSEQ multiplex PCR, yet TCRdb's version contains in-frame clones alone and is incomplete. The table lists some 2.1 million clones, over 85% of them singletons. Positive CCR7 selection of CD45RO-negative cells yielded the naive CD8 cells, and terminally differentiated effector memory CD45RA+ cells were excluded. The sample taken for sequencing was naive CD8+ T cells from PBMCs. The receptors shown here come from a man younger than 30 in good health. Some clones in this sample may be carry-over from other donors' samples.

This clone was seen just once. The chain couples TRBV7-9 to TRBJ1-6; the D gene is possibly TRBD1 (5 bases). Trimming left V 5 bases short and J 5 bases short, with 19 bases between. The CDR3 is 17 residues long. The germline CDR1 and CDR2 sequences are SEHNR and FQNEAQ (reference sequence). The CDR3 protein is CASSSGSRLTDNSPLHF. The DNA of the CDR3 is TGTGCCAGCAGCAGTGGGTCTAGATTGACAGATAATTCACCCCTCCACTTT.

The chain is built from TRBV6-5 and TRBJ2-3; D gene uncertain. The CDR3 runs to 14 residues. CDR1 and CDR2 (germline): MNHEY, SVGAGI. V lost 5 bases to trimming and J lost 2 bases, with 11 bases between them. CDR3 DNA: TGTGCCAGCAGTACCAGAGAAGACACAGATACGCAGTATTTT. Amino acids: CASSTREDTDTQYF.

Worth noting for this clone: Distinct nucleotide sequences in the sample also encode this CDR3. The chain combines TRBV5-1 with TRBJ2-7, with D possibly being TRBD2 (5 bases). Germline V gene data show CDR1 as SGHRS and CDR2 as YFSETQ. The CDR3 contains 13 residues. The V and J ends lost 2 bases and 3 bases respectively, with 9 bases between them. The CDR3 reads CASSLAGIYEQYF. CDR3 nucleotides: TGCGCCAGCAGCTTAGCCGGGATCTACGAGCAGTACTTC. The full variable domain, with the rest looked up from reference TRBV5-1 and TRBJ2-7, is KAGVTQTPRYLIKTRGQQVTLSCSPISGHRSVSWYQQTPGQGLQFLFEYFSETQRNKGNFPGRFSGRQFSNSRSEMNVSTLELGDSALYLCASSLAGIYEQYFGPGTRLTVT.

This chain's CDR3 is CASTGGAVEAFF. CDR3 DNA sequence: TGTGCCAGCACGGGGGGGGCAGTTGAAGCTTTCTTT. This chain links TRBV2 with TRBJ1-1; tentatively, D is TRBD1 (6 bases). The CDR3 runs 12 residues. V was shortened by 7 bases and J by 7 bases, with 13 bases between the two germline ends. Germline V lookup: CDR1 SNHLY, CDR2 FYNNEI.

V is TRBV29-1 and J is TRBJ1-4; D is unclear. The CDR3 is 13 residues long. V lost 6 bases and J lost 4, with 12 bases in between. Germline assignment: CDR1 SQVTM and CDR2 ANQGSEA. The CDR3 nucleotides read TGCAGCGTCCTAGCCTCGGGTAATGAAAAACTGTTTTTT. Amino acid sequence: CSVLASGNEKLFF. The full variable domain, in which reference TRBV29-1 and TRBJ1-4 provide the parts outside the CDR3, is SAVISQKPSRDICQRGTSLTIQCQVDSQVTMMFWYRQQPGQSLTLIATANQGSEATYESGFVIDKFPISRPNLTFSTLTVSNMSPEDSSIYLCSVLASGNEKLFFGSGTQLSVL.

The chain recombines TRBV4-1 with TRBJ1-1; unclear D gene. CDR3 length equals 14 residues. The germline V gene encodes CDR1 MGHRA and CDR2 YSYEKL. Between the trimmed V and J ends, which lost 4 bases and 1 base, there was a span of 10 bases. CDR3 protein: CASSLTSPNTEAFF. Here the CDR3 DNA reads TGCGCCAGCAGCCTTACGTCACCGAACACTGAAGCTTTCTTT.

CDR3 amino acids: CASSQEGSAEAFF. The CDR3 nucleotides are TGCGCCAGCAGCCAAGAGGGTTCGGCTGAAGCTTTCTTT. The V gene is TRBV4-1, the J gene TRBJ1-1; D ambiguous. V was shortened by 0 bases and J by 6 bases, with 8 bases between the two germline ends. The CDR3 has 13 residues. Per the germline V gene, CDR1 is MGHRA and CDR2 is YSYEKL.

V gene TRBV6-5 combines with J gene TRBJ1-1; D may be TRBD1 (5 bases). With 7 bases removed from V and 6 bases from J, the gap between germline ends came to 12 bases. This CDR3 has 12 amino acids. In germline, CDR1 is MNHEY, CDR2 SVGAGI. The CDR3 DNA is TGTGCCAGCACCACCCAGGGCTCTGAAGCTTTCTTT. It is translated as CASTTQGSEAFF.

The V call is TRBV27, the J call TRBJ2-7; 12 bases agree with TRBD1. The V gene end was trimmed by 2 bases and the J gene end by 7 bases; junction bases not matched to a gene: 15. Germline V gene sequence: CDR1 MNHEY, CDR2 SMNVEV (reference sequence). The CDR3 is 18 amino acids. CDR3 sequence: CASSLVPPKGQGAREQYF. DNA for the CDR3: TGTGCCAGCAGTTTAGTCCCCCCAAAGGGACAGGGGGCTAGGGAGCAGTACTTC.

As for this clone: The sample carries other DNA sequences with the same CDR3. V and J are TRBV5-6 and TRBJ2-2; D not certain. Trimming cost V 2 bases and J 0 bases, with 5 bases left between them. Germline V gives CDR1 SGHDT, CDR2 YYEEEE. The CDR3 covers 14 residues. The CDR3 protein is CASSLEANTGELFF. The CDR3 region has the DNA TGTGCCAGCAGCTTAGAGGCGAACACCGGGGAGCTGTTTTTT.

This sequence joins TRBV4-1 and TRBJ2-1; D may be TRBD2 (6 bases). This CDR3 has 15 amino acids. Trimming stripped 4 bases from V and 2 bases from J, with 12 bases between. The germline gives CDR1 MGHRA, CDR2 YSYEKL. This CDR3 is CASSPTSPTYNEQFF. The CDR3 nucleotides are TGCGCCAGCAGCCCTACTAGCCCTACCTACAATGAGCAGTTCTTC.

V is TRBV29-1 and J is TRBJ1-1; tentatively, D is TRBD1 (5 bases). Trimming pared 4 bases from V and 5 bases from J, leaving 14 bases between. Germline V gene sequence: CDR1 SQVTM, CDR2 ANQGSEA. This CDR3 is built from 13 residues. This CDR3 reads CSVVSQGVTEAFF. The CDR3 coding sequence is TGCAGCGTTGTGAGTCAGGGAGTTACTGAAGCTTTCTTT. Drawing the rest from reference TRBV29-1 and TRBJ1-1, the complete variable domain is SAVISQKPSRDICQRGTSLTIQCQVDSQVTMMFWYRQQPGQSLTLIATANQGSEATYESGFVIDKFPISRPNLTFSTLTVSNMSPEDSSIYLCSVVSQGVTEAFFGQGTRLTVV.

The count of this clone is one. The chain combines TRBV10-3 with TRBJ2-1; 7 nucleotides match TRBD1. The CDR3 runs 17 residues. The germline V gene encodes CDR1 ENHRY and CDR2 SYGVKD. V gave up 4 bases and J gave up 4 bases; unmatched junction bases: 13. For the CDR3, the DNA is TGTGCCATCAGTGGGCCCCCCGGGACAGTCAGTTACAATGAGCAGTTCTTC. This gives the protein CAISGPPGTVSYNEQFF.

The genes are TRBV28 and TRBJ2-1, with TRBD2 identical over 10 bases. Trimming took 3 bases from V and 6 from J; bases not matched to a gene: 5. Germline-derived CDR1 and CDR2 are MDHEN and SYDVKM. The CDR3 totals 15 residues. The CDR3 is CASSFGTSDSNEQFF. The CDR3 nucleotides read TGTGCCAGCAGTTTCGGGACTAGCGACTCCAATGAGCAGTTCTTC.

This chain joins TRBV7-9 and TRBJ2-5; D gene unclear. The CDR3 sequence is 14 residues long. Per the germline V gene, CDR1 is SEHNR and CDR2 is FQNEAQ (reference sequence). V was trimmed by 1 base and J by 3 bases, leaving 9 bases between them. In DNA form, the CDR3 reads TGTGCCAGCAGCTTAGTTACGGCCGAAGAGACCCAGTACTTC. Protein: CASSLVTAEETQYF. The variable domain in full, with the rest retrieved from reference TRBV7-9 and TRBJ2-5, is DTGVSQNPRHKITKRGQNVTFRCDPISEHNRLYWYRQTLGQGPEFLTYFQNEAQLEKSRLLSDRFSAERPKGSFSTLEIQRTEQGDSAMYLCASSLVTAEETQYFGPGTRLLVL.

This chain uses TRBV6-5 with TRBJ2-7; TRBD2 is a possible D gene (6 bases). The V and J ends lost 11 bases and 7 bases respectively, with 21 bases between them. CDR1 and CDR2 from the germline V gene are MNHEY and SVGAGI. The CDR3 spans 13 residues. CDR3 sequence reads: CASRREPSGEQYF. CDR3 DNA: TGTGCCTCCCGCCGGGAGCCTTCTGGGGAGCAGTACTTC.

This chain links TRBV5-1 with TRBJ2-2; 9 bases line up with TRBD1. The CDR3 sequence is 16 residues long. The germline V gene has CDR1 SGHRS and CDR2 YFSETQ. Germline trimming cut 4 bases from V and 4 bases from J; bases unmatched to any gene: 8. CDR3 sequence reads: CASSIHRGQGTGELFF. The CDR3 DNA reads as TGCGCCAGCAGCATTCACAGGGGGCAAGGCACCGGGGAGCTGTTTTTT.

The V and J genes are TRBV5-4 and TRBJ2-3; D could derive from TRBD1 or TRBD2 (5 bases each). V gave up 4 bases and J gave up 3 bases, with 12 bases separating them. CDR3 length equals 14 residues. CDR1 and CDR2 (germline): SGHNT, YYREEE (reference sequence). In DNA form, the CDR3 reads TGTGCCAGCAGCGGGACCCGGCGGACAGATACGCAGTATTTT. Its translation: CASSGTRRTDTQYF. The full variable domain, rest sourced from reference TRBV5-4 and TRBJ2-3, is ETGVTQSPTHLIKTRGQQVTLRCSSQSGHNTVSWYQQALGQGPQFIFQYYREEENGRGNFPPRFSGLQFPNYSSELNVNALELDDSALYLCASSGTRRTDTQYFGPGTRLTVL.

The J gene is TRBJ2-7, the V gene TRBV29-1; a possible D gene is TRBD2 (5 bases). The CDR3 runs 13 residues. CDR1 is SQVTM and CDR2 is ANQGSEA in the germline V gene. Trimming left V 6 bases short and J 2 bases short, with 14 bases between. CDR3 coding DNA: TGCAGCGTCGTCCCCGACGGGACCTACGAGCAGTACTTC. Protein: CSVVPDGTYEQYF.

The CDR3 DNA sequence: TGCGCCAGCAGCCAAGATGCAGGGCCTGGGTACGAGCAGTACTTC. This translates into CASSQDAGPGYEQYF. The chain combines TRBV4-3 with TRBJ2-7, with a weak D call TRBD1 (5 bases). Germline V gene lookup returns CDR1 LGHNA and CDR2 YSLEER. This CDR3 is built from 15 residues. The V gene lost 0 bases and the J gene lost 4 bases, with 13 bases spanning the gap.

The rearrangement joins TRBV7-2 to TRBJ2-3; 9 bases are a match to TRBD2. The CDR3 extends over 16 amino acids. The germline gives CDR1 SGHTA, CDR2 FQGNSA. V was pared by 6 bases and J by 3 bases, with 10 bases of the junction left unmatched. CDR3 residues: CASRPSGTSRTDTQYF. The CDR3, as DNA: TGTGCCAGCAGGCCATCCGGGACTAGCAGGACAGATACGCAGTATTTT.

This chain links TRBV19 with TRBJ1-1, with 10 bases matching TRBD1. The germline V gene has CDR1 LNHDA and CDR2 SQIVND (reference sequence). The CDR3 loop spans 17 amino acids. The J segment lost 1 base and the V segment lost 4 bases, leaving 9 bases of the junction unmatched. In DNA form, the CDR3 reads TGTGCCAGTAGTACCTCCTTATGGACAGGGGGGAACACTGAAGCTTTCTTT. It specifies CASSTSLWTGGNTEAFF.

The V gene is TRBV20-1, the J gene TRBJ1-2; D unresolved. Trimming cost V 1 base and J 8 bases, with 8 bases left between them. CDR1 and CDR2 from the germline V gene are DFQATT and SNEGSKA (reference sequence). The CDR3 has 11 amino acids. CDR3 sequence: CSARGDQGYTF. For the CDR3, the DNA is TGCAGTGCTAGAGGGGATCAAGGCTACACCTTC.

The V call is TRBV10-3, the J call TRBJ2-1; no clear D. V lost 11 bases to trimming and J lost 2 bases, with 16 bases between them. In germline, CDR1 is ENHRY, CDR2 SYGVKD. This CDR3 has 14 amino acids. The CDR3 reads CASRSADPYNEQFF. The CDR3 nucleotides read TGTGCCTCCCGCTCCGCAGATCCCTACAATGAGCAGTTCTTC.

The chain combines TRBV19 with TRBJ1-5; D gene uncertain. Germline CDR1 LNHDA, CDR2 SQIVND (reference sequence). V lost 3 bases to trimming and J lost 6 bases, with 9 bases between them. The CDR3 is 13 residues long. The CDR3 sequence is CASSMGYRQPQHF. The DNA for the CDR3 is TGTGCCAGTAGTATGGGGTATCGTCAGCCCCAGCATTTT.

This chain uses TRBV15 with TRBJ2-1, with 14 positions matching TRBD2. The CDR3 runs to 16 residues. The germline V gene has CDR1 LNHNV and CDR2 YYDKDF (reference sequence). The junction had 3 bases not matched to a gene; V was cut back by 5 bases and J by 3 bases. The CDR3 protein is CATSDGTSGSYNEQFF. The CDR3 region has the DNA TGTGCCACCAGCGACGGGACTAGCGGGAGCTACAATGAGCAGTTCTTC.